A selection of T cell receptor beta chains follows, all from one sample in a study of T cell clusters in autoimmune cytopenias. Each CDR3 protein gets one entry in TCRdb, which reprocessed the multiplex PCR reads and gives no DNA. The table lists approximately 2,100 distinct CDR3 sequences. These data were likewise used in another study, on T cell repertoires in aging, cancer and after chemotherapy.

Material for sequencing was peripheral blood. Receptor source: a human donor with an autoimmune cytopenia or autoimmune hepatitis (not recorded which). CDR3s include the opening cysteine and the closing phenylalanine or tryptophan. A row's size may be missing; if present it is once, few, many or a size class.

j_call clone_size v_call cdr3_aa
TRBJ2-1 medium-sized TRBV6-1 CASTLGLANNEQFF
TRBJ2-3 - TRBV24-1 CATSDFWTSGSTDTQYF
TRBJ1-1 - TRBV27 CASSLGWDTEAFF
TRBJ2-1 medium-sized TRBV19 CASSPGVPSYNEQFF
TRBJ2-6 - TRBV6-2/TRBV6-3 CASSYNSGANVLTF
TRBJ2-5 - TRBV5-4 CASSFFGYQETQYF
TRBJ1-5 - TRBV27 CASSSDRGENQPQHF
TRBJ2-5 medium-sized TRBV18 CASSPGHQETQYF
TRBJ1-4 - TRBV5-6 CASSLNGGQEKLFF
TRBJ2-5 medium-sized TRBV6-6 CASRGLAAQETQYF
TRBJ2-7 - TRBV5-1 CASSIFPGTGLVQYF
TRBJ1-2 - TRBV15 CATSRGTDNYGYTF
TRBJ2-1 medium-sized TRBV27 CASSLIPGPVRLEQFF
TRBJ1-1 - TRBV6-4 CASSVGTGNTEAFF
TRBJ2-7 medium-sized TRBV15 CATSRDTQGSYEQYF
TRBJ2-7 medium-sized TRBV10-3 CAISETSGGTYEQYF
TRBJ2-1 - TRBV11-3 CASSLVPAGGSNEQFF
TRBJ2-3 - TRBV11-1 CASSSPGLAEPTDTQYF
TRBJ2-7 medium-sized TRBV19 CASSIFQGPSYEQYF
TRBJ1-1 - TRBV6-1 CASSAPGQGYTEAFF
TRBJ1-2 - TRBV6-6 CASSPGRGMSYGYTF
TRBJ1-4 large TRBV6-1 CASSEAGWGTGGEKLFF
TRBJ2-7 medium-sized TRBV27 CASSFTGTPSYEQYF
TRBJ1-1 - TRBV12-3/TRBV12-4 CASSLAGGTEAFF
TRBJ1-1 - TRBV11-3 CASSPETGEAFF